This record looks at one TCR beta chain sequence and its context. This clone was found many times. Its binding antigen is unknown. It has no much larger one-base neighbor in the sample; base qualities were not kept. The junction carries 7 bases between V and J, which are trimmed by 2 bases and 0 bases respectively. The germline V gene (reference sequence) supplies CDR1 GTSNPN and CDR2 SVGIG. The CDR3 goes from the cysteine to the phenylalanine over 14 residues. The read is trimmed to its CDR3 DNA, 42 bases read in frame from base 1. This record belongs to a study of blood T cell repertoires in COVID-19 (dated by TCRdb to 2019 to 2021). At the level of the whole study: Samples from collaborators originated in the United States, Italy and Spain and spanned both the acute and convalescent phases of COVID-19. The material from the prospective study consisted of cDNA or gDNA derived from T cells, B-cell-depleted T cells, or PBMCs. Deeply sampled blood TCRbeta repertoires from subjects exposed to, actively infected with, or recovered from COVID-19 were included in the dataset. A freely available public database, intended as a resource for researchers studying the immune response to SARS-CoV-2, is where the repertoires were released. Samples came from the ongoing ImmuneRACE study (first 160 participants) plus 1,254 subjects from 6 global collaborators. Sample metadata almost always included a de-identified subject ID, COVID-19 status, age in years and sex. Where available, HLA class I and class II types were obtained from metadata supplied by the sample provider rather than from assay-based typing.

The paper as a whole reports these results and caveats: How much clinical and demographic metadata was included differed by source and by participant, and the metadata was provided uncurated.

Whole blood was collected in K2EDTA tubes by collaborating institutions according to the institutions' own protocols. For TCRbeta analysis, collaborators shipped samples as frozen whole blood, isolated PBMCs, or DNA extracted from either of those sample types. TCRbeta CDR3 regions were amplified from genomic DNA using the immunoSEQ Assay, a bias-controlled multiplex PCR. In the original analysis: The number of nucleated cells in each sample was estimated from the amplification of reference gene primers within the assay. To quantify the absolute abundance of each unique TCRbeta CDR3 rearrangement, sequence reads were collapsed and filtered. For each sample, productive Simpson clonality was calculated as the square root of Simpson's diversity index across productive rearrangements. Entries here come from immuneACCESS through TCRdb and include only in-frame sequences with V and J called. Some clones fail to appear in such tables; in the studies checked, an unresolved V gene covers under half of the shortfall, and the cause of the remainder is unknown. The V and J calls and clone size are taken from that table; D and trimming were inferred from the DNA. Here the sample has under 150,000 clones; around three quarters occur a single time. The ten largest account for about 4% of the sample.

The rearrangement combines TRBV30 with TRBJ1-4; the D gene cannot be resolved reliably. The clonotype was recovered from a woman aged 80 or older with acute or convalescent COVID-19. The source material was peripheral blood. The CDR3 region reads CAWSLGATNEKLFF. The DNA is as follows: TGTGCCTGGAGTTTGGGAGCAACTAATGAAAAACTGTTTTTT.